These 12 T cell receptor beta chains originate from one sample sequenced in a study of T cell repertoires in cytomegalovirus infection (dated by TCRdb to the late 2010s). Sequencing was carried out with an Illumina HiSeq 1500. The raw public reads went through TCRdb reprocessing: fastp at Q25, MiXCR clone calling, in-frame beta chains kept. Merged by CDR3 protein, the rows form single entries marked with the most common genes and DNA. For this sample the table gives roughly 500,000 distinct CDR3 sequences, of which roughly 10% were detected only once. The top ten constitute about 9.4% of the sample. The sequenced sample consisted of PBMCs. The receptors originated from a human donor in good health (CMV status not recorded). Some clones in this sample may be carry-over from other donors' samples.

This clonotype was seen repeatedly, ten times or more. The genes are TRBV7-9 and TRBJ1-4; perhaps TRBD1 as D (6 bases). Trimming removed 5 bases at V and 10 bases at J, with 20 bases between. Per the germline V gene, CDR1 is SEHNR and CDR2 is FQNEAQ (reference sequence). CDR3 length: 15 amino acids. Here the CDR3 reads CASSQQSQGIGKLFF. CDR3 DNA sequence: TGTGCCAGCAGCCAACAGTCACAGGGAATAGGAAAACTGTTTTTT.

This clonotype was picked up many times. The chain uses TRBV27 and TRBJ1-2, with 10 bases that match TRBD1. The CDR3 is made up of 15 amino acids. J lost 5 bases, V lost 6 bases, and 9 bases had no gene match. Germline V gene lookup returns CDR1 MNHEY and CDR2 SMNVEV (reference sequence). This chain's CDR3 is CASSLRDRGGYGYTF. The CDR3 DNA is TGTGCCAGCAGCCTCCGGGACAGGGGTGGGTATGGCTACACCTTC.

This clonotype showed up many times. The CDR3 loop is CASSSQGVSYEQYF. The CDR3 coding sequence is TGTGCCAGCAGCTCCCAGGGCGTCAGCTACGAGCAGTACTTC. The chain has TRBV7-9 and TRBJ2-7; weak D call: TRBD1 (5 bases). CDR1 and CDR2 (germline): SEHNR, FQNEAQ (reference sequence). V shed 4 bases and J shed 3 bases, with 13 bases lying between them. The CDR3 covers 14 residues. The full variable domain, in which reference TRBV7-9 and TRBJ2-7 provide the parts outside the CDR3, is DTGVSQNPRHKITKRGQNVTFRCDPISEHNRLYWYRQTLGQGPEFLTYFQNEAQLEKSRLLSDRFSAERPKGSFSTLEIQRTEQGDSAMYLCASSSQGVSYEQYFGPGTRLTVT.

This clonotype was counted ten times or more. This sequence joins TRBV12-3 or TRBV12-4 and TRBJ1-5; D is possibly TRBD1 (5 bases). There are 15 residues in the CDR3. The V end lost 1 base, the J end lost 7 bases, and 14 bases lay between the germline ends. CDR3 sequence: CASSLGGGDGQPQHF. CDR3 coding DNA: TGTGCCAGCAGTTTAGGGGGAGGGGATGGACAGCCCCAGCATTTT.

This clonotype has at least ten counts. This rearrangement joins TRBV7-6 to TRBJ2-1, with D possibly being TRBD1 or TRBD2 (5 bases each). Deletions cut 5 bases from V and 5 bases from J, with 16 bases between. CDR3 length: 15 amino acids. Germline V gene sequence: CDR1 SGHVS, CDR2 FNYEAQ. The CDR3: CASSQGRTLNNEQFF. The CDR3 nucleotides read TGTGCCAGCAGCCAGGGACGGACTCTCAACAATGAGCAGTTCTTC.

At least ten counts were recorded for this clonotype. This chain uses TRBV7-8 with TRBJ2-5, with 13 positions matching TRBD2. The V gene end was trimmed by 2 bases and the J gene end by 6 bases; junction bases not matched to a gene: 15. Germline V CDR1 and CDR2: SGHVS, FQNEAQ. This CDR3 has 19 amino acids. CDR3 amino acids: CASSLRTSGGAEGRKTQYF. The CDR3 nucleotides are TGTGCCAGCAGCTTACGGACTAGCGGGGGCGCCGAAGGTAGAAAGACCCAGTACTTC.

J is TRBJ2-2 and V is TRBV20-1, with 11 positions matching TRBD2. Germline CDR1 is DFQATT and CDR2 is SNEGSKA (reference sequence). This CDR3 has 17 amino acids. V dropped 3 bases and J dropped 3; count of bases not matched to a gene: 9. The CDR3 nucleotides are TGCAGTGCTAGTATTACTAGCGGGAGTTTCCACACCGGGGAGCTGTTTTTT. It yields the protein CSASITSGSFHTGELFF.

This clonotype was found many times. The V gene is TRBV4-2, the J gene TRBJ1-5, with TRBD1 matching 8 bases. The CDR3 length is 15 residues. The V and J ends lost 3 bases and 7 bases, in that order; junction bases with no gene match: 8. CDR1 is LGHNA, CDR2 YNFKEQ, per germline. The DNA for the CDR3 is TGTGCCAGCAGCCAGGTGGACAGGGTGGAACAGCCCCAGCATTTT. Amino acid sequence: CASSQVDRVEQPQHF.

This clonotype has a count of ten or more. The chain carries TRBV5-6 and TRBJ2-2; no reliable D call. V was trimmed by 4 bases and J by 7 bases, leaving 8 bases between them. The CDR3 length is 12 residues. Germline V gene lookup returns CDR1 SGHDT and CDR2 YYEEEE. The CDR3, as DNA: TGTGCCAGCAGCCCTTGGGACGGGGAGCTGTTTTTT. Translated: CASSPWDGELFF.

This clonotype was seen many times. The CDR3 loop reads CASSSGHRANQDNSPLHF. Written as DNA, the CDR3 is TGTGCCAGCAGCTCCGGGCACAGGGCAAACCAAGATAATTCACCCCTCCACTTT. This chain connects TRBV7-9 to TRBJ1-6; maybe TRBD1 (6 bases). The CDR3 runs to 18 residues. CDR1 and CDR2 (germline): SEHNR, FQNEAQ (reference sequence). Trimming cost V 4 bases and J 5 bases, with 21 bases left between them.

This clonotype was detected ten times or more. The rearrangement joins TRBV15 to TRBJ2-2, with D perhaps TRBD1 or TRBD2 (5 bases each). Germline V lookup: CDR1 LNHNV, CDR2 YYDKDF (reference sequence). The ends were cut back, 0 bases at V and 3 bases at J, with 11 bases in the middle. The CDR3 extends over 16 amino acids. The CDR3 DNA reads TGTGCCACCAGCAGAGATCGAGGGGTATACACCGGGGAGCTGTTTTTT. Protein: CATSRDRGVYTGELFF. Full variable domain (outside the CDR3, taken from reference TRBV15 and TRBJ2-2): DAMVIQNPRYQVTQFGKPVTLSCSQTLNHNVMYWYQQKSSQAPKLLFHYYDKDFNNEADTPDNFQSRRPNTSFCFLDIRSPGLGDTAMYLCATSRDRGVYTGELFFGEGSRLTVL.

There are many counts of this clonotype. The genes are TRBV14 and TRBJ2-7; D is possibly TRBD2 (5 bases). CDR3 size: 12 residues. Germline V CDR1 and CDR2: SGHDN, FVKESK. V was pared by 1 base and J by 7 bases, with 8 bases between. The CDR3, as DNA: TGTGCCAGCAGCCAAGTGACGGGGGAGCAGTACTTC. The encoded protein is CASSQVTGEQYF.